The T cell receptor (beta chain) described here comes from a study of cytomegalovirus exposure and HLA in healthy donors listed by TCRdb under 2017. About the investigation overall: In an earlier analysis of some 610 of the donors, approximately 300 Gb of sequence data and 90 million to 120 million unique TCR beta sequences from about 190 million T cells were reported. Approximately 300 gigabases of sequencing data and around 90 million unique TCR sequences made up an early release that covered 500 to 650 HLA-typed donors. Of the 350 to 450 genotyped donors, roughly 85% fell in the genetic ancestry cluster associated with self-reported Caucasian donors. The study aimed to test whether signatures of past pathogen exposure could be identified by cataloging public T cell receptors. The T cell repertoires of 670 or so subjects were profiled by immunosequencing and related to cytomegalovirus serostatus. A separate validation cohort of approximately 120 different subjects was used in addition to the roughly 670-subject first cohort. The study combined high-throughput TCR immunosequencing, statistical association of individual TCRs with disease status, and machine learning to predict cytomegalovirus infection status. A later analysis re-examined previously published TCR beta repertoires from around 670 donors and added high-resolution HLA genotyping to investigate patterns of TCR occurrence. Rather than using new phenotypic data, the later analysis identified candidate immune exposures from TCR beta sequences and from how often those sequences occurred across donors. To decide whether each TCR beta V gene segment behaved as functional or pseudogenic, an earlier analysis of approximately 590 of the donors relied on high-throughput TCR beta sequencing. Donor age, sex, ethnicity and CMV serostatus were compiled alongside the repertoire data. In a later genetic analysis, genome-wide SNP genotypes for about three fifths of the 666 donors were used, and that subset was treated as a discovery cohort. All discovery cohort repertoires had been generated on a single sequencing platform. Class I and class II HLA loci were covered by the typing at four-digit resolution. Typing coverage differed by locus: A, B, C, DRB1 and DQB1 were typed in about 629-630 donors, DQA1 in 500 to 550, DPA1 in 600 to 610, and DPB1 in just under 490. About five DR-DQ haplotypes were handled as single units for association and clustering because linkage in the cohort was strong. On average, roughly 200,000 unique TCR beta nucleotide sequences were sequenced per donor among a few hundred genotyped donors of the cohort, with roughly 18% of those sequences being non-productive. What the authors observed across the whole study: In the study, about 150 TCR beta chains were listed as associated with cytomegalovirus. The presence/absence analyses assumed that sequencing depth was roughly uniform across donors, and that assumption may not be true. Several of the top co-occurrence clusters appeared to be linked to parvovirus B19, influenza, CMV and Epstein-Barr virus, according to a later analysis. In a later analysis, 16,951 TCR beta sequences were associated with specific HLA alleles at a false discovery rate of 0.05. Some IMGT-functional V segments, including TRBV6-2 and TRBV6-3, could not be distinguished by the 87-base-pair reads and were therefore excluded. In a later analysis, most CMV-associated TCR beta chains were found to appear HLA-restricted, with HLA associations seemingly driven largely by CMV exposure. Correlated functional status among segregating V segments might reflect linkage disequilibrium, but an unknown experimental factor could not be ruled out. A further reported finding was that TCR beta sequences accurately predicted the HLA-A and HLA-B alleles for most subjects in the first cohort. In a later analysis, HLA-associated TCR beta chains were found to be more clonally expanded and to have lower generation probabilities than equally common non-associated chains. In this cohort, only TCR beta chains were sequenced, and detectable features were limited by the absence of alpha or paired-chain data. While some public TCRs were present in many individuals, most TCR sequences turned up only very rarely across donors. According to the authors, the approach could potentially be generalized to other disease states and immunological phenotypes. For the cohort, immune exposure information was limited to CMV serostatus. Because some donors lacked HLA typing at each locus, the association tests relied only on the typed subset. In both the original and validation cohorts, the classifier was reported to diagnose cytomegalovirus status with high specificity and sensitivity. Strong co-occurrence of HLA alleles, especially DR and DQ, made assigning TCR associations to individual alleles difficult. The earlier analysis of fewer than 750 of the donors excluded 15 to 20 rarely observed V segments, including chromosome 9 orphons, because counts were too low. A later analysis found that TCR association rates varied across HLA loci, with DRB1 alleles showing the most associated TCRs and HLA-C alleles the fewest. In an earlier analysis of 587 of the donors, most TCR beta V segments appeared in productive rearrangements about 87% or about 30% of the time, broadly matching IMGT annotations. An association between a missense DCLRE1C variant and V-gene and J-gene trimming of TCR beta chains was found in a later genetic analysis and replicated in an independent cohort. In vitro tests confirmed that a few of the cytomegalovirus-associated TCR beta chains recognize cytomegalovirus antigens. The sequencing pipeline was judged likely to have produced a cluster of highly shared sequence variants as a technical artifact. Compared with the approximately 670-donor mean, donors in an Asian-associated ancestry cluster had fewer N-insertions in productive TCRs, according to a later genetic analysis.

In total, 630 or so healthy bone marrow donors made up the cohort. At the time of sampling, every cohort member was nominally healthy, though immune exposures that went unrecorded were likely present. The donor tested CMV seronegative and was one of the 352 seronegative cohort members. A peripheral blood sample was provided by each donor, and peripheral blood mononuclear cells were used for TCR beta sequencing. Genomic DNA was extracted from the blood cell samples with the Qiagen DNeasy Blood Extraction Kit. Note on this clone: Its antigen target is currently unknown. Base quality data are lacking; no much larger clone is found one base away.

Library preparation used the immunoSEQ multiplex PCR assay. For the multiplex PCR, a mixture combining 60 forward primers for TCR Vbeta segments and 13 reverse primers for TCR Jbeta segments was used. The CDR3 region of rearranged TCR beta genes was amplified from genomic DNA with a multiplex PCR assay. Amplified TCR beta libraries were sequenced as 87-base-pair reads on the Illumina HiSeq System. Per the source publication's procedure: In a later analysis, some 80 million unique TCR beta chains were counted across the approximately 670 repertoires, and roughly 11 million of these chains were shared by at least two donors. Raw reads were error-corrected and collapsed into unique sequences by a nearest-neighbor algorithm in which closely related sequences were merged to remove PCR and sequencing errors. To assign V, D and J gene segments, CDR3 sequences were aligned to IMGT reference sequences. Each retained sequence needed at least a six-nucleotide match to both a V gene segment and a J gene segment. Rearrangements were called productive when the CDR3 lacked stop codons and stayed in frame with V and J; all others were non-productive. Following IMGT convention, CDR3 was defined as the stretch from the second conserved V-encoded cysteine up to the conserved J-encoded phenylalanine. In an earlier analysis of 587 of the donors, sequences lacking an unambiguous match to a single V gene segment were excluded. An earlier analysis of around 600 of the donors classified V segments as functional when productive rearrangements were above 56.7% and as segregating when the standard deviation between donors was above 5%. A statistical classification framework was built to diagnose cytomegalovirus status from the catalog of TCR beta chain sequences. In a later analysis, V and J genes were assigned by comparing TCR nucleotide sequences against IMGT/GENE-DB human TR gene sequences. A later analysis assigned CDR3 sequences and most-parsimonious VDJ recombination scenarios with the TCRdist pipeline. In a later analysis, each TCR beta chain was defined by its CDR3 amino acid sequence together with its V-gene family, and reads lacking a unique V-gene family were excluded. A later analysis removed 500 to 600 highly shared, low-generation-probability nucleotide sequences to deal with suspected cross-contamination and a sequencing artifact. In a later analysis, a clonal expansion index was calculated for each public chain from normalized within-repertoire ranks of inferred template counts. Generation probabilities in a later analysis came from a VDJ recombination model fitted to out-of-frame rearrangements, and those results were checked against IGoR. In a later analysis, hypergeometric tests were used to score TCR-TCR, TCR-HLA and TCR-CMV co-occurrence, with a repertoire-size bias correction applied to TCR pairs. False discovery rates were estimated in a later analysis by permuting HLA or CMV assignments 20 times. In a later analysis, co-occurring TCRs were grouped using DBSCAN, with TCRdist sequence similarity added in when clustering inside HLA-allele-positive subsets. For co-occurrence clustering, repertoires with fewer than 30,000 or more than 120,000 public chains were excluded, along with roughly 5 repertoires with anomalous nucleotide sharing. The table comes from immuneACCESS by way of TCRdb, which keeps in-frame sequences with V and J called. Part of the clones is missing from these tables; in studies checked, under half for an unresolved V gene and the rest for unknown reasons. V and J calls and clone size are given by that table; D and trimming were obtained from the DNA. The sample profile shows some 130,000 clones; over 60% of them were found once. The top ten hold 2% of the sample.

The CDR3 holds 14 amino acids from the cysteine to the phenylalanine. Here the CDR3 DNA is all that survives: 42 bases in frame from base 1. Relative to germline, V is missing 5 bases and J is missing 2 bases, with 5 bases of the junction outside any gene match. The germline V gene (reference sequence) gives CDR1 as GTSNPN and CDR2 as SVGIG. The TCR sequence derives from a young man in good health and CMV-seronegative. The sequencing input was PBMCs. The chain employs TRBV30 and TRBJ2-1; 8 central nucleotides agree with TRBD2. The DNA sequence is TGTGCCTGGGGGGCGGGAGGACCCTACAATGAGCAGTTCTTC. Translated, this is CAWGAGGPYNEQFF.